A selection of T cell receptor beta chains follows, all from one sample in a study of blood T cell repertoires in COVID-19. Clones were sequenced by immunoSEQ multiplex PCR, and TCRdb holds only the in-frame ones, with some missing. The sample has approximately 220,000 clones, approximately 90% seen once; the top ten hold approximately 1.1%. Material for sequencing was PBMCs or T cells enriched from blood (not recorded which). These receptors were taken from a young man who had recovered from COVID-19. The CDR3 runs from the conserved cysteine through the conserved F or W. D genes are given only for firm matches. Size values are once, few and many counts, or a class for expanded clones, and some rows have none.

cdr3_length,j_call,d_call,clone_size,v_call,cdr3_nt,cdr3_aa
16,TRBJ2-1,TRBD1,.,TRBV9,TGTGCCAGCAGCGTAGCTCCGGGAACAGGGGACAATGAGCAGTTCTTC,CASSVAPGTGDNEQFF
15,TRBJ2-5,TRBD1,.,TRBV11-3,TGTGCCAGCAGCTCCGGGACAGGGGGCCAAGAGACCCAGTACTTC,CASSSGTGGQETQYF
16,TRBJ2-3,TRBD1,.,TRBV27,TGTGCCAGCAGTGATTACGGGACAGGGTACACAGATACGCAGTATTTT,CASSDYGTGYTDTQYF
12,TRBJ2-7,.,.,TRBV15,TGTGCCACCAGCAGAGAACGGTACGAGCAGTACTTC,CATSRERYEQYF
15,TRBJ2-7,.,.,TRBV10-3,TGTGCCATCAGTACCTCCGGTGCGGGCTCCTACGAGCAGTACTTC,CAISTSGAGSYEQYF
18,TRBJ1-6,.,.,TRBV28,TGTGCCAGCAGTTTATGCTCGGGGGGGGGAGTTGTGAATTCACCCCTCCACTTT,CASSLCSGGGVVNSPLHF
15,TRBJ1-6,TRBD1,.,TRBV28,TGTGCCAGCAGTTACCAGGGGGCCCATAATTCACCCCTCCACTTT,CASSYQGAHNSPLHF
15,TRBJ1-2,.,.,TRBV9,TGTGCCAGCAGCGTTACCAGGGACTCTAACTATGGCTACACCTTC,CASSVTRDSNYGYTF
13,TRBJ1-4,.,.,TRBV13,TGTGCCAGCAGCTCCGCGGGCGGTGAAAAACTGTTTTTT,CASSSAGGEKLFF
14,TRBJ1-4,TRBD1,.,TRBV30,TGTGCCTGGAGTGGCCGGACAGGGGACGAAAAACTGTTTTTT,CAWSGRTGDEKLFF
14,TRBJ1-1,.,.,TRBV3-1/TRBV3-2,TGTGCCAGCAGCCAAGGGGGGGGCCTCACTGAAGCTTTCTTT,CASSQGGGLTEAFF
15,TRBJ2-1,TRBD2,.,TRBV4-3,TGCGCCAGCAGCGAAGGGCGGGGGGCCTACAATGAGCAGTTCTTC,CASSEGRGAYNEQFF
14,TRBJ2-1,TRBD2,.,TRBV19,TGTGCCAGTAGTTCAACTGGGGGGGACAATGAGCAGTTCTTC,CASSSTGGDNEQFF
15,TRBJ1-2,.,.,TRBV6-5,TGTGCCAGCAGAAACCCCCTTGCAGGGGACTATGGCTACACCTTC,CASRNPLAGDYGYTF
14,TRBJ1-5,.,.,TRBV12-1,TGTGCCAGCAGCAATGGACGGGACAATCAGCCCCAGCATTTT,CASSNGRDNQPQHF
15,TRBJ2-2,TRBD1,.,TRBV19,TGTGCCAGTAGTACGGACAGGGGGTGGGCCGGGGAGCTGTTTTTT,CASSTDRGWAGELFF
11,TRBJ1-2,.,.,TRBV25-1,TGTGCCAGCAGTTCCCCGGCAGGTTACACCTTC,CASSSPAGYTF
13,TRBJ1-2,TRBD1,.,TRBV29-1,TGCAGCGCCGTGGGACAGTCCTTCTATGGCTACACCTTC,CSAVGQSFYGYTF
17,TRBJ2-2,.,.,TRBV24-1,TGTGCCACCTGCAATATTGGGGCAGCCCAGAACACCGGGGAGCTGTTTTTT,CATCNIGAAQNTGELFF
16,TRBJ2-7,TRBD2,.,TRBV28,TGTGCCAGCAGTTTTAACCTGCGGGAGGGAGGCTACGAGCAGTACTTC,CASSFNLREGGYEQYF
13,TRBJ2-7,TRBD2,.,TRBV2,TGTGCCAGCAGTTTGGGACTAGCTAGAGAGCAGTACTTC,CASSLGLAREQYF
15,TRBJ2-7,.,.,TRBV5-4,TGTGCCAGCAGCTTGGGTCGAGCTGGAGGCTACGAGCAGTACTTC,CASSLGRAGGYEQYF
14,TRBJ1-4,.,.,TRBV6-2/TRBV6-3,TGTGCCAGCAGTTACTACAGCACTAATGAAAAACTGTTTTTT,CASSYYSTNEKLFF
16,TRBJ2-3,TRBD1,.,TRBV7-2,TGTGCCAGCAGCACGACAGGGGGCACAACCACAGATACGCAGTATTTT,CASSTTGGTTTDTQYF
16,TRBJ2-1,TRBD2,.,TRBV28,TGTGCCAGCAGTTTTGTCCTAGCGGGAGTAAACAATGAGCAGTTCTTC,CASSFVLAGVNNEQFF
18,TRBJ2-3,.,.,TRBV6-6,TGTGCCAGCAGTCCGAATCCTTACAGGGTAGTGGGATCGGATACGCAGTATTTT,CASSPNPYRVVGSDTQYF
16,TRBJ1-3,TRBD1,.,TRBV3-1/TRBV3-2,TGTGCCAGCAGCCAATCGGGACAGAACTCTGGAAACACCATATATTTT,CASSQSGQNSGNTIYF
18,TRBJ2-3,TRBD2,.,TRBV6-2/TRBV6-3,TGTGCCAGCAGTTCCGATCCGGGACTAGCGGGGGCCTTAGATACGCAGTATTTT,CASSSDPGLAGALDTQYF
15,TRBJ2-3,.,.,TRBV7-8,TGTGCCAGCAGCTTGCTCGGGGATCGCACAGATACGCAGTATTTT,CASSLLGDRTDTQYF
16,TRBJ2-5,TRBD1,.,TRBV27,TGTGCCAGCAGTCCCCGGACAGGGGGTCCTTTTTCGACCCAGTACTTC,CASSPRTGGPFSTQYF
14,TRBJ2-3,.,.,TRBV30,TGTGCCTGGAGTGTCCCGGGGATCACAGATACGCAGTATTTT,CAWSVPGITDTQYF
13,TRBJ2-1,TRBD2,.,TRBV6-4,TGTGCCAGCAGTGATAGCGGGGGCAATGAGCAGTTCTTC,CASSDSGGNEQFF
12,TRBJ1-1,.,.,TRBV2,TGTGCCAGTGTAGAATCGAACACTGAAGCTTTCTTT,CASVESNTEAFF
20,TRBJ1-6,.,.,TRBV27,TGTGCCAGCAGTTTATCGATAGCAAATTTACTATCCTCCTATAATTCACCCCTCCACTTT,CASSLSIANLLSSYNSPLHF
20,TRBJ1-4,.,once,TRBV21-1,TGTGCCAGCAGCAAATTGGGGAACCGGGACACATCGACAACTAATGAAAAACTGTTTTTT,CASSKLGNRDTSTTNEKLFF
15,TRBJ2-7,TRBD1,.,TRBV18,TGTGCCAGCTCATCTCCGGGACAGGCTTCCTACGAGCAGTACTTC,CASSSPGQASYEQYF
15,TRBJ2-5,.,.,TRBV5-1,TGCGCCAGCAGCTTGGCCCCAGGGTTATGGGAGACCCAGTACTTC,CASSLAPGLWETQYF
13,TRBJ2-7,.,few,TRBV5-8,TGTGCCAGCAGCTTGCAGCAGGCGTACGAGCAGTACTTC,CASSLQQAYEQYF
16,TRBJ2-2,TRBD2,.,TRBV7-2,TGTGCCAGCAGCCCCCCACGACTAGCGGGGGTGGGGGAGCTGTTTTTT,CASSPPRLAGVGELFF
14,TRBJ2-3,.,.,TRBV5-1,TGCGCCAGCAGCGAACAATTCCCCACAGATACGCAGTATTTT,CASSEQFPTDTQYF
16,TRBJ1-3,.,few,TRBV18,TGTGCCAGCTCACCTGATTACAGGGTGGTAGGAAACACCATATATTTT,CASSPDYRVVGNTIYF
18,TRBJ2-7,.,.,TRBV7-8,TGTGCCAGCAGCTTAGCGTTGACCCTCGGGAGCCGAACCTACGAGCAGTACTTC,CASSLALTLGSRTYEQYF
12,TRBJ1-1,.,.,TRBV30,TGTGCCTGGACCCTAGGGGTCACTGAAGCTTTCTTT,CAWTLGVTEAFF
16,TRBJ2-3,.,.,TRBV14,TGTGCCAGCAGCCGACAACGGACGGGGGGCACAGATACGCAGTATTTT,CASSRQRTGGTDTQYF
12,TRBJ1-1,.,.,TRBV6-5,TGTGCCAGCACCTCCGGGGACACTGAAGCTTTCTTT,CASTSGDTEAFF
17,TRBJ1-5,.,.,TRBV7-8,TGTGCCAGCAGCTTATTTGTCCCAGGGGATAGCAATCAGCCCCAGCATTTT,CASSLFVPGDSNQPQHF
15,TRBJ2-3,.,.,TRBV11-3,TGTGCCAGCAGCCCTAGTGCAGGGTCAGCAGATACGCAGTATTTT,CASSPSAGSADTQYF
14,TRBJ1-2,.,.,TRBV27,TGTGCCAGCAAGCGGACAGCGTCTAACTATGGCTACACCTTC,CASKRTASNYGYTF
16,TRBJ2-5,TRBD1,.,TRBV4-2,TGTGCCAGCAGCCAAGATACCGGACAGGGGAGAGAGACCCAGTACTTC,CASSQDTGQGRETQYF
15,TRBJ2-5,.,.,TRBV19,TGTGCCAGTAGTGTCACCGGGACTCGAGACGAGACCCAGTACTTC,CASSVTGTRDETQYF
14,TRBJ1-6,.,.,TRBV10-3,TGTGCCATCAGGGATGCGACAGATGGTTCACCCCTCCACTTT,CAIRDATDGSPLHF
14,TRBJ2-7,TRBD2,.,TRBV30,TGTGCCTGGAGTGTAGGCGGGGGGGCCTACGAGCAGTACTTC,CAWSVGGGAYEQYF
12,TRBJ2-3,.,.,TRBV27,TGTGCCAGCAGTTTAGACAGGCGAACGCAGTATTTT,CASSLDRRTQYF